These T cell receptor beta chains were read from a single sample in a study of vaccination and CD4 T cells after COVID-19. Their cognate antigens are unknown. TCRdb re-called the PCR reads through MiXCR, storing one row per CDR3 protein. The data contain some 3,900 distinct CDR3 sequences, 35% to 50% of them singletons. Sequenced sample: CD4+ T cells from blood, cultured in vitro. The receptors were gathered from a human donor who had recovered from COVID-19. CDR3s include the opening cysteine and the closing phenylalanine or tryptophan. The D gene is left open where the match is weak. Clone size is stated in some rows and not others, as once, few, many or a class when expanded.

D gene	V gene	J gene	clone size	CDR3 protein
TRBD1	TRBV6-1	TRBJ2-2	few	CASTAEQGDTGELFF
TRBD2	TRBV9	TRBJ2-3	few	CASSVGLAGDSSTDTQYF
.	TRBV18	TRBJ2-2	.	CASSQQAPGNTGELFF
TRBD1	TRBV7-3	TRBJ1-2	.	CASSPGTGGGYGYTF
.	TRBV18	TRBJ2-3	.	CASLTGTISTDTQYF
.	TRBV19	TRBJ1-5	.	CASSTRQDHQPQHF
TRBD2	TRBV6-4	TRBJ2-3	few	CASSPGLHTDTQYF
TRBD2	TRBV5-1	TRBJ2-5	few	CASSLIAGVQETQYF
.	TRBV11-3	TRBJ1-2	few	CASSLIEPDKPDGYTF
TRBD1	TRBV10-3	TRBJ1-6	few	CAIRDRDGSPLHF
TRBD1	TRBV7-8	TRBJ1-4	.	CASSPEDWTGGREKLFF
.	TRBV20-1	TRBJ1-2	few	CSASRAREYGYTF
.	TRBV2	TRBJ2-2	once	CASSGDRLDTGELFF
.	TRBV19	TRBJ1-1	.	CASSIGVLNTEAFF
.	TRBV2	TRBJ2-5	.	CASSRERQETQYF
.	TRBV11-3	TRBJ2-5	.	CASSQTQETQYF
.	TRBV25-1	TRBJ1-1	.	CASSELGGNTEAFF
.	TRBV6-1	TRBJ2-3	.	CASSLLDITDTQYF
.	TRBV20-1	TRBJ1-6	few	CSARVTGNSPLHF
.	TRBV11-3	TRBJ1-6	.	CASSIWTDSPLHF